This passage covers 21 T cell receptor beta chains from one sample sequenced in a study of blood T cell repertoires in COVID-19. The table came from immunoSEQ multiplex PCR; TCRdb's copy has only in-frame clones and leaves some out. The data contain more than 200,000 clones, 70% to 90% of them singletons. Sequencing was carried out using PBMCs or T cells enriched from blood (not recorded which). The receptors were gathered from a woman in her thirties or forties with acute COVID-19.

The chain recombines TRBV28 with TRBJ1-2; D perhaps matches TRBD1 (6 bases). Germline loops: CDR1 MDHEN, CDR2 SYDVKM. CDR3 length equals 14 residues. V lost 3 bases to trimming and J lost 6 bases, with 14 bases between them. The CDR3 DNA is TGTGCCAGCAGTTTGGTCATTAGACAGGATGGCTACACCTTC. This sequence encodes CASSLVIRQDGYTF.

The V and J genes are TRBV4-1 and TRBJ1-4; 9 nucleotides line up with TRBD1. With V trimmed by 4 bases and J by 7 bases, 7 bases remained unmatched. The CDR3 consists of 15 residues. Germline CDR1 and CDR2: MGHRA and YSYEKL. The CDR3 region has the DNA TGCGCCAGCAGCCCGGACAGGGGTGTTATTGAAAAACTGTTTTTT. Amino acids: CASSPDRGVIEKLFF.

This sequence joins TRBV7-9 and TRBJ2-2; D not certain. Germline CDR1 and CDR2: SEHNR and FQNEAQ (reference sequence). The ends were cut back, 6 bases at V and 3 bases at J, with 8 bases in the middle. CDR3 length equals 13 residues. CDR3: CASRQRDTGELFF. The CDR3 bases are TGTGCCAGCAGGCAACGGGACACCGGGGAGCTGTTTTTT. Using reference TRBV7-9 and TRBJ2-2 for the parts outside the CDR3, the full variable domain is DTGVSQNPRHKITKRGQNVTFRCDPISEHNRLYWYRQTLGQGPEFLTYFQNEAQLEKSRLLSDRFSAERPKGSFSTLEIQRTEQGDSAMYLCASRQRDTGELFFGEGSRLTVL.

V is TRBV6-2 or TRBV6-3 and J is TRBJ2-1, with 9 bases identical to TRBD1. Germline CDR1 MNHEY, CDR2 SVGEGT. After removal of 3 bases from V and 3 bases from J, the junction contained 3 bases not matched to a gene. The CDR3 runs 15 residues. DNA for the CDR3: TGTGCCAGCAGTTATCGACAGGGGGGCTACAATGAGCAGTTCTTC. This sequence encodes CASSYRQGGYNEQFF.

This clone was recorded a few times. The DNA of the CDR3 is TGTGCCAGCAGCGACCCCGGGACAGGGGACTATGGCTACACCTTC. Residues: CASSDPGTGDYGYTF. The chain has TRBV7-2 and TRBJ1-2; 10 nucleotides line up with TRBD1. This CDR3 is 15 amino acids long. J was trimmed by 3 bases and V by 5 bases; bases with no gene match: 6. Per germline, CDR1 SGHTA and CDR2 FQGNSA.

The chain recombines TRBV5-6 with TRBJ2-3; 9 bases are shared with TRBD2. Germline V lookup: CDR1 SGHDT, CDR2 YYEEEE. This CDR3 has 16 residues. V trimming: 2 bases; J trimming: 0 bases; junction bases outside the gene matches: 4. Here the CDR3 DNA reads TGTGCCAGCAGCTTTTTAGCGGGAGCTAGCACAGATACGCAGTATTTT. Translating it yields CASSFLAGASTDTQYF.

The rearrangement links TRBV19 to TRBJ2-5; perhaps TRBD1 as D (6 bases). V gave up 1 base and J gave up 1 base, with 10 bases separating them. CDR3 length: 15 amino acids. Germline CDR1 and CDR2: LNHDA and SQIVND (reference sequence). The CDR3 DNA reads as TGTGCCAGTAGTATAGTAGGGGGACCCCAAGAGACCCAGTACTTC. This gives the protein CASSIVGGPQETQYF.

The chain has TRBV18 and TRBJ1-1; D gene uncertain. The germline CDR1 and CDR2 sequences are KGHSH and LQKENI. Trimming shortened V by 2 bases and J by 2 bases, and 6 bases separated the two germline ends. The CDR3 spans 13 residues. Written as DNA, the CDR3 is TGTGCCAGCTCACCAGAGATTAACACTGAAGCTTTCTTT. The encoded protein is CASSPEINTEAFF.

The count of this clone is one. The chain's CDR3 is CATSGVTGPTDTQYF. In nucleotides, the CDR3 is TGTGCCACCAGTGGGGTGACAGGACCCACAGATACGCAGTATTTT. The chain combines TRBV24-1 with TRBJ2-3, with a weak D call TRBD1 (6 bases). Per germline, CDR1 KGHDR and CDR2 SFDVKD. The CDR3 totals 15 residues. Deletions cut 5 bases from V and 2 bases from J, with 13 bases between.

The rearrangement uses TRBV2 and TRBJ2-7; D is undetermined. The V end was cut by 5 bases, the J end by 6 bases, with 8 bases between. The CDR3 has 11 residues. Germline loops: CDR1 SNHLY, CDR2 FYNNEI. CDR3 nucleotide sequence: TGTGCCAGCAGTTCGACTGTCGAGCAGTACTTC. Its translation: CASSSTVEQYF.

This clone has just one count. The genes are TRBV10-3 and TRBJ2-6, with D perhaps TRBD1 (5 bases). The CDR3 runs to 19 residues. V lost 4 bases to trimming and J lost 1 base, with 20 bases between them. The germline gives CDR1 ENHRY, CDR2 SYGVKD. This chain's CDR3 is CAISADWGRALSGANVLTF. The CDR3, as DNA: TGTGCCATCAGTGCCGACTGGGGCAGGGCCCTATCTGGGGCCAACGTCCTGACTTTC.

This clone was detected a few times. This chain connects TRBV7-2 to TRBJ1-2; no clear D gene. The V gene's germline CDR1 is SGHTA and CDR2 FQGNSA. Between the trimmed V and J ends, which lost 5 bases and 0 bases, there was a span of 7 bases. This CDR3 spans 13 amino acids. The CDR3 nucleotides read TGTGCCAGCAGCCTAACTACTAACTATGGCTACACCTTC. Its translation: CASSLTTNYGYTF. Looking up the rest from reference TRBV7-2 and TRBJ1-2 gives the full variable domain: GAGVSQSPSNKVTEKGKDVELRCDPISGHTALYWYRQSLGQGLEFLIYFQGNSAPDKSGLPSDRFSAERTGGSVSTLTIQRTQQEDSAVYLCASSLTTNYGYTFGSGTRLTVV.

This clone was counted between two and nine times. J is TRBJ2-3 and V is TRBV19; 7 nucleotides match TRBD2. Trimming took 3 bases from V and 6 from J; bases not matched to a gene: 9. CDR1 and CDR2 (germline): LNHDA, SQIVND (reference sequence). The CDR3 loop spans 15 amino acids. CDR3 in amino acids: CASSIIEREVDTQYF. CDR3 sequence (DNA): TGTGCCAGTAGTATCATCGAGCGGGAAGTGGATACGCAGTATTTT.

The chain uses TRBV12-1 and TRBJ1-5; TRBD1, the D gene given by the table, was not confirmed from the DNA. TRBV12-1 is deemed a pseudogene. CDR3 length: 15 amino acids. The CDR3 spells CASSFGAGDNQPQHF. As DNA, the CDR3 is TGTGCCAGCAGCTTTGGTGCAGGGGACAATCAGCCCCAGCATTTT.

This clone was seen more than once but under ten times. The chain recombines TRBV10-3 with TRBJ2-7; no clear D gene. The V gene lost 3 bases and the J gene lost 5 bases, with 5 bases spanning the gap. The CDR3 extends over 11 amino acids. The V gene's germline CDR1 is ENHRY and CDR2 SYGVKD. As DNA, the CDR3 is TGTGCCATCAGTGAATTAGACGAGCAGTACTTC. Protein sequence: CAISELDEQYF.

The V gene is TRBV29-1, the J gene TRBJ2-5, with D maybe TRBD1 (5 bases). Looked up from germline, CDR1 is SQVTM and CDR2 is ANQGSEA. V shed 4 bases and J shed 2 bases, with 11 bases lying between them. The length of the CDR3 is 13 residues. CDR3 loop: CSVAWGQQETQYF. CDR3 DNA sequence: TGCAGCGTTGCGTGGGGCCAACAAGAGACCCAGTACTTC.

This CDR3 is CASSEAPPSGGAEQYF. Written as DNA, the CDR3 is TGTGCCAGCAGTGAAGCGCCCCCAAGCGGGGGGGCCGAGCAGTACTTC. The chain combines TRBV2 with TRBJ2-7; 10 bases line up with TRBD2. After removal of 0 bases from V and 6 bases from J, the junction contained 8 bases not matched to a gene. CDR1 SNHLY and CDR2 FYNNEI come from the germline V gene. The CDR3 runs to 16 residues.

The J gene is TRBJ2-7, the V gene TRBV6-5; D is ambiguous. The CDR3 is 12 amino acids. The germline V and J ends were trimmed by 8 bases and 6 bases, with 14 bases remaining between them. The V gene's germline CDR1 is MNHEY and CDR2 SVGAGI. The CDR3 DNA reads TGTGCCAGCGAGCAGCGAGTCGGCGAGCAGTACTTC. The encoded protein is CASEQRVGEQYF.

This sequence joins TRBV28 and TRBJ1-4; 8 bases are a match to TRBD1. This CDR3 is built from 17 residues. V lost 2 bases, J lost 3 bases, and 8 bases stayed unmatched. CDR1 MDHEN and CDR2 SYDVKM come from the germline V gene. CDR3 amino acids: CASSLGQGARSNEKLFF. In nucleotides, the CDR3 is TGTGCCAGCAGTTTAGGCCAGGGGGCGCGGTCTAATGAAAAACTGTTTTTT.

This rearrangement joins TRBV6-2 or TRBV6-3 to TRBJ1-5; D gene ambiguous. The V end was cut by 2 bases, the J end by 0 bases, with 8 bases between. This CDR3 spans 15 amino acids. Germline V gene sequence: CDR1 MNHEY, CDR2 SVGEGT. The CDR3 protein is CASSYGRNSNQPQHF. CDR3 nucleotides: TGTGCCAGCAGTTACGGCAGAAATAGCAATCAGCCCCAGCATTTT.

The chain uses TRBV5-1 and TRBJ1-1; D might be TRBD1 (5 bases). The CDR3 totals 14 residues. Trimming removed 5 bases at V and 1 base at J, with 12 bases between. CDR1 is SGHRS, CDR2 YFSETQ, per germline. DNA of the CDR3: TGCGCCAGCAGAATTACAGGTGAGAACACTGAAGCTTTCTTT. The encoded protein is CASRITGENTEAFF.